This T cell receptor (beta chain) emerged from a study of immune evolution from preneoplasia to lung adenocarcinoma. Repertoires were generated with immunoSEQ multiplex PCR, while TCRdb's copy carries only in-frame clones and drops some. The repertoire has roughly 6,000 clones, about 82% of them found once; the top ten carry 6% to 9%. On this clone: Its antigen is unidentified.

Overall study findings and caveats: Clonality was highest in normal lung, lower in later-stage lesions apparently.

The V and J ends lost 3 bases and 0 bases, in that order; junction bases with no gene match: 11. Germline V CDR1 and CDR2: SGHRS, YFSETQ. This CDR3 region has 18 residues. The receptor's source is a person aged 60-79 years with lung adenocarcinoma. The chain combines TRBV5-1 with TRBJ2-2, with 7 bases that match TRBD1. Specimen: FFPE minimally invasive lung adenocarcinoma tissue. The CDR3 DNA reads as TGCGCCAGCAGCTATTGGGACAGAAAATCCGCGAACACCGGGGAGCTGTTTTTT. Amino acid sequence: CASSYWDRKSANTGELFF.